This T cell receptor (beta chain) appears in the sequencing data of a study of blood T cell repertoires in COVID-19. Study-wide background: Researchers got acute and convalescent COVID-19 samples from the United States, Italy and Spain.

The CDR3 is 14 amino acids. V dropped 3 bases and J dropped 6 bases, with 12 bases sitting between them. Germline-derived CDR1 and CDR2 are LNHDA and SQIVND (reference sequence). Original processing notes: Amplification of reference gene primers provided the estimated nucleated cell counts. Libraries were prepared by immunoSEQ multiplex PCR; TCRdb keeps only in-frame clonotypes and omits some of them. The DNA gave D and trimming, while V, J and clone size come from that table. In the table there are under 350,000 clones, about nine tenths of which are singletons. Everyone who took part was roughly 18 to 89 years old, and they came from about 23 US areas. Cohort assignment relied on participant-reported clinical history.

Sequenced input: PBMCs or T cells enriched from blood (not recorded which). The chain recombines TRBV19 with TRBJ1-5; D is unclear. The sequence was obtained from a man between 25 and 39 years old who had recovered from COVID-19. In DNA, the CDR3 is TGTGCCAGTAGTATGGGCCAGCTTGGTCAGCCCCAGCATTTT. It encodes CASSMGQLGQPQHF.